The 4 T cell receptor beta chains in this list originate from one sample, sequenced in a study of Ad26.COV2.S vaccination and SARS-CoV-2 variants. The protocol was immunoSEQ multiplex PCR, while the TCRdb copy is restricted to in-frame clones and leaves out a portion. The sample gives 300,000 to 400,000 clones, 80% to 90% of which show up once; about 3.5% is in the top ten. Treatment: some 20 received Ad26.COV2.S at low or high dose, single or two shots; a few received placebo; per-sample allocation not given. Samples were taken on day 63 after the first vaccine or placebo injection. This specimen consisted of peripheral blood, obtained in a trial of Ad26.COV2.S vaccine versus placebo. The source is a person aged 18-65 years who received the Ad26.COV2.S COVID-19 vaccine or a placebo.

The CDR3 DNA reads TGTGCCAGCAGCTTAGCGATCGACTACCTTGATGGCTACACCTTC. Protein: CASSLAIDYLDGYTF. The rearrangement links TRBV7-9 to TRBJ1-2; D ambiguous. V dropped 0 bases and J dropped 6 bases, with 14 bases sitting between them. This CDR3 has 15 residues. Germline CDR1 reads SEHNR; CDR2 reads FQNEAQ (reference sequence).

V gene TRBV30 combines with J gene TRBJ2-1; 7 bases agree with TRBD2. Germline lookup yields CDR1 GTSNPN and CDR2 SVGIG (reference sequence). V trimming: 3 bases; J trimming: 4 bases; junction bases outside the gene matches: 12. The CDR3 runs 16 residues. This CDR3 reads CAWRSAAGKVYNEQFF. The DNA of the CDR3 is TGTGCCTGGAGAAGTGCAGCGGGAAAGGTTTACAATGAGCAGTTCTTC.

The chain recombines TRBV19 with TRBJ2-7; a possible D gene is TRBD1 (5 bases). The V and J ends lost 9 bases and 3 bases respectively, with 15 bases between them. The CDR3 is made up of 13 amino acids. Germline loops: CDR1 LNHDA, CDR2 SQIVND (reference sequence). The CDR3 protein is CASAARVGYEQYF. CDR3 bases: TGTGCCAGCGCCGCCAGGGTCGGCTACGAGCAGTACTTC.

The chain combines TRBV7-2 with TRBJ1-1; 8 positions match TRBD1. With 3 bases clipped from V and 0 bases from J, the junction kept 3 bases outside the gene matches. CDR3 length: 15 amino acids. Per germline, CDR1 SGHTA and CDR2 FQGNSA. The CDR3 DNA reads as TGTGCCAGCAGCTTTCGACAGGGGATGAACACTGAAGCTTTCTTT. Translating it yields CASSFRQGMNTEAFF.